The text below deals with one TCR beta chain. The data were obtained in a study of low-dose radiotherapy and immunotherapy resistance in tumors. Looking at the study overall: Patients were treated with intravenous nivolumab at 240 mg every two weeks and were also dosed with ipilimumab at 1 mg/kg every six weeks. Aspirin 300 mg was given orally each day for four cycles from cycle 1 day 1. Treatment included intravenous cyclophosphamide dosed at 200 mg/m2 every two weeks, one day before radiation and immunotherapy.

Specified time point: after trial treatment. Described treatment: LDRT plus nivolumab, ipilimumab, low-dose cyclophosphamide and aspirin (RACIN trial). Donors, who were enrolled in a single-arm phase I dose-escalation trial, received nivolumab, ipilimumab, aspirin, low-dose cyclophosphamide and low-dose radiotherapy. The germline CDR1 and CDR2 sequences are DFQATT and SNEGSKA (reference sequence). The CDR3 is 14 residues long. Trimming cost V 3 bases and J 6 bases, with 17 bases left between them. First-strand cDNA relied on TRAV- and TRBV-specific primers spanning alpha and beta chains. A roughly 20-cycle PCR with a constant-region primer and V-primer adapter amplified TCRs. TCRdb re-analysed the reads in MiXCR, keeping a single row per CDR3 protein. The repertoire holds approximately 100,000 distinct CDR3 sequences, about a fifth seen once, with approximately 4% in the top ten.

The chain uses TRBV20-1 and TRBJ1-1; D possibly corresponds to TRBD1 (6 bases). This TCR came from a male donor with prostate cancer. The sample consisted of PBMCs, taken after low-dose radiotherapy plus immunotherapy. Here the CDR3 reads CSASSLGRGAEAFF. CDR3 nucleotide sequence: TGCAGTGCTAGTTCCCTCGGCAGGGGCGCTGAAGCTTTCTTT.